The rows below give T cell receptor beta chains drawn from one sample of a study of shared clonotypes between healthy human individuals. The protocol was immunoSEQ multiplex PCR, while the TCRdb copy is restricted to in-frame clones and leaves out a portion. The profile shows around 1.9 million clones, around 93% of them singletons. The source material was naive CD8+ T cells from PBMCs. These receptor sequences come from a man aged 18 to 30 in good health. Some clones in this sample may be carry-over from other donors' samples. CDR3s include the opening cysteine and the closing phenylalanine or tryptophan. D genes are given only for firm matches. Size tells how often a clone was seen (once, few, many) or the class of an expanded clone, and some rows leave it out.

>TRBV5-1|.|TRBJ2-3|.
TGCGCCAGCAGCTTGGGTGACTTCAGCGTTCCAGATACGCAGTATTTT
CASSLGDFSVPDTQYF
>TRBV10-3|.|TRBJ1-2|.
TGTGCCATCAGCGCCCCCGGGGGGGGCGATGGCTACACCTTC
CAISAPGGGDGYTF
>TRBV2|.|TRBJ2-2|.
TGTGCCAGCAGTGAAGCGAGGACTAAGAACACCGGGGAGCTGTTTTTT
CASSEARTKNTGELFF
>TRBV10-3|.|TRBJ2-5|.
TGTGCCATCAGTGTTGGACACGAGACCCAGTACTTC
CAISVGHETQYF
>TRBV6-5|.|TRBJ2-7|.
TGTGCCAGCAGCCCTTCACGAGTGACCTACGAGCAGTACTTC
CASSPSRVTYEQYF
>TRBV5-1|TRBD1|TRBJ1-2|once
TGCGCCAGCAGCCTCGGGTGGTCAGGGGGCGAGGATGGCTACACCTTC
CASSLGWSGGEDGYTF
>TRBV13|.|TRBJ1-1|.
TGTGCCAGCAGCCCCGGCGACAGAAACACTGAAGCTTTCTTT
CASSPGDRNTEAFF
>TRBV2|.|TRBJ2-2|.
TGTGCCAGCACCCCGACAGAGAACACCGGGGAGCTGTTTTTT
CASTPTENTGELFF
>TRBV27|.|TRBJ2-5|.
TGTGCCAGCAAAGGACAGTCGTACCAAGAGACCCAGTACTTC
CASKGQSYQETQYF
>TRBV7-3|.|TRBJ2-5|once
TGTGCCAGCAGCTTGGACTTTGCGGATGTGACCCAGTACTTC
CASSLDFADVTQYF
>TRBV2|.|TRBJ2-7|.
TGTGCCAGCAGGGAAAGGGACACAGCCATTTACGAGCAGTACTTC
CASRERDTAIYEQYF
>TRBV9|TRBD1|TRBJ2-5|.
TGTGCCAGCAGCCCAGGGGGCGCGGGAGAGACCCAGTACTTC
CASSPGGAGETQYF
>TRBV5-5|.|TRBJ2-7|.
TGTGCCAGCAGCTTCCGAGGGCAGGGCCCCTACGAGCAGTACTTC
CASSFRGQGPYEQYF
>TRBV14|TRBD2|TRBJ2-1|once
TGTGCCAGCAGCCTCGACAGGGAGCCTAGCGGGAGGTTCTCCTACAATGAGCAGTTCTTC
CASSLDREPSGRFSYNEQFF
>TRBV4-1|TRBD2|TRBJ2-6|.
TGCGCCAGCAGCCCCGACGAGGCGGGAGTGCTACTAACTGGGGCCAACGTCCTGACTTTC
CASSPDEAGVLLTGANVLTF
>TRBV27|.|TRBJ2-3|.
TGTGCCAGCAGTTTGGGGTGGAGTAGCGGAGGCACAGATACGCAGTATTTT
CASSLGWSSGGTDTQYF
>TRBV5-1|TRBD2|TRBJ2-2|.
TGCGCCAGCAGCCATCCGGCAGGGACTAGCGCCGGGGAGCTGTTTTTT
CASSHPAGTSAGELFF
>TRBV19|.|TRBJ2-7|.
TGTGCCAGTAGTATATTGGGCCAAAGGGGCTCGAGCTCCTACGAGCAGTACTTC
CASSILGQRGSSSYEQYF
>TRBV28|.|TRBJ1-4|.
TGTGCCAGCAGTTTATATCCCTCGGACGGTGAAAAACTGTTTTTT
CASSLYPSDGEKLFF